This T cell receptor (beta chain) was obtained from a study of blood T cell repertoires in COVID-19. Looking at the study overall: The United States, Italy and Spain provided the acute and convalescent COVID-19 samples. The cDNA or gDNA used as material had been derived from T cells, B-cell-depleted T cells, or PBMCs.

In the authors' workflow: Amplification of reference gene primers was used by the study to estimate nucleated cell counts. TCRdb's copy holds only in-frame clones and misses some; the assay was immunoSEQ multiplex PCR. That table gives V, J and clone size, and the DNA gave D and trimming. This sample yields some 73,000 clones, of which roughly 70% are seen a single time; about 20% belongs to the top ten. CDR3 length: 14 amino acids. Germline CDR1 reads SGDLS; CDR2 reads YYNGEE. V lost 3 bases, J lost 7 bases, and 11 bases lay in between. This clone was detected only once. This chain connects TRBV9 to TRBJ1-6; D is unresolved. The sequence came from a man in his sixties with acute or convalescent COVID-19. The sample comprised peripheral blood. Here the CDR3 reads CASSDGRTNSPLHF. The CDR3 DNA follows: TGTGCCAGCAGCGATGGGAGAACCAATTCACCCCTCCACTTT.